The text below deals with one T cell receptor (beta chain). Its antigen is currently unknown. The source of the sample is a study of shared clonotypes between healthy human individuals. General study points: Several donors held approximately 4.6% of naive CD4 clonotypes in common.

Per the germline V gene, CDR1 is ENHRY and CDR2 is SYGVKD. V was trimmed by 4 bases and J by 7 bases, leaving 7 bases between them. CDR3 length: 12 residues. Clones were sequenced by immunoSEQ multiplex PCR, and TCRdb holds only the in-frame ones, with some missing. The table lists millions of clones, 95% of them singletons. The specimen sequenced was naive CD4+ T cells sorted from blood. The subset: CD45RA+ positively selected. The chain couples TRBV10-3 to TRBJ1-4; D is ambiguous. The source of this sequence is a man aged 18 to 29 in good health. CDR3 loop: CAISGPSEKLFF. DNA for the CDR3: TGTGCCATCAGTGGCCCAAGTGAAAAACTGTTTTTT.